The rows below give T cell receptor beta chains drawn from one sample of a study of T cell responses to AZD1222 COVID-19 vaccine. Profiled with immunoSEQ multiplex PCR; TCRdb holds only in-frame clones, not every one. The sample consists of under 150,000 clones, 93% of them appearing once. Sample: peripheral blood, taken on day 0 of AZD1222 vaccination. The receptors here all came from an adult in good health. CDR3s include the opening cysteine and the closing phenylalanine or tryptophan. A D gene is named only where the DNA matches it firmly.

cdr3_length d_call j_call v_call cdr3_aa cdr3_nt
15 - TRBJ2-1 TRBV6-5 CASRRTGSSYNEQFF TGTGCCAGCAGGAGGACGGGGAGCTCCTACAATGAGCAGTTCTTC
15 - TRBJ2-1 TRBV3-1/TRBV3-2 CASSQDRSSYNEQFF TGTGCCAGCAGCCAAGACAGGAGCTCCTACAATGAGCAGTTCTTC
15 TRBD1 TRBJ1-2 TRBV5-4 CASSAGDRPDYGYTF TGTGCCAGCAGCGCCGGGGACAGGCCCGACTATGGCTACACCTTC
14 TRBD1 TRBJ1-4 TRBV5-6 CASSYGTAPEKLFF TGTGCCAGCAGCTACGGGACAGCACCTGAAAAACTGTTTTTT
14 - TRBJ1-4 TRBV6-5 CASRPGTTNEKLFF TGTGCCAGCAGACCCGGGACAACCAATGAAAAACTGTTTTTT
16 - TRBJ2-4 TRBV5-1 CASSLAAGLVKNIQYF TGCGCCAGCAGCTTGGCCGCAGGGCTGGTCAAAAACATTCAGTACTTC
14 TRBD1 TRBJ1-6 TRBV6-5 CASSPGTATSPLHF TGTGCCAGCAGCCCCGGGACAGCGACTTCACCCCTCCACTTT
14 TRBD1 TRBJ1-2 TRBV5-1 CASSSTDRAGGYTF TGCGCCAGCAGCTCCACTGACAGGGCTGGCGGCTACACCTTC
16 TRBD1 TRBJ1-1 TRBV7-9 CASSLRTGASNTEAFF TGTGCCAGCAGCCTGCGGACAGGGGCTTCGAACACTGAAGCTTTCTTT
16 TRBD1 TRBJ2-5 TRBV11-2 CASRNPGQGSKETQYF TGTGCCAGCAGAAACCCGGGACAGGGGAGTAAAGAGACCCAGTACTTC